The entry below gives a single TCR beta chain sequence along with its context. Its antigen is as yet unknown. Trimming left V 3 bases short and J 4 bases short, with 12 bases between. Germline V gene lookup returns CDR1 MGHDK and CDR2 SYGVNS. The CDR3 is 14 residues long. Treatment meaning: oral pan-JAK inhibitor, 5-10 mg twice daily. The data were taken from a study of CD8+ T cells in alopecia areata. Overall study context: Twice a day, 5 to 10 mg of oral tofacitinib was administered to treated patients. Study outcomes and limitations: Just one nonresponder means the tie between baseline CD8+ expansion and response stays uncertain. Compared with normal scalp, lesional scalp had higher clonality and more expanded CD8+ clones.

Isolated RNA was reverse transcribed into cDNA used as the sequencing template. Profiling relied on immunoSEQ multiplex PCR, and the TCRdb table lists in-frame clones only, not all of them. The sample includes about 190,000 clones, around three fifths of them seen just once. The rearrangement joins TRBV25-1 to TRBJ1-1; D remains ambiguous. This TCR derives from a human donor with alopecia areata. Specimen: CD4+ T cells sorted from blood, collected around week 50, from a patient treated with tofacitinib. The CDR3 here is CASSDWGGSTEAFF. DNA for the CDR3: TGTGCCAGCAGTGACTGGGGTGGAAGCACTGAAGCTTTCTTT.